This T cell receptor beta chain is drawn from a study of radiation and T cells in renal cell carcinoma. Overall study results and limits: Dominant CDR3 motifs were more common in irradiated tumors than controls.

Treatment noted: treatment-naive control, cytoreductive nephrectomy. TCRdb keeps only in-frame clones here, not all; method: immunoSEQ multiplex PCR. The data contain roughly 15,000 clones, about two thirds of them singletons. Details on this clone: Its target is not known.

The receptor comes from a man in his 60s with renal cell carcinoma. The sequencing used tumor tissue, collected from a patient whose treatment was nephrectomy without radiotherapy.

In nucleotides, the CDR3 is TGTGCCAGCGGCCCAGGGACCGGCGAGCAGTACTTC. This sequence encodes CASGPGTGEQYF. This chain links TRBV25-1 with TRBJ2-7, with D possibly called TRBD1 or TRBD2 (5 bases each). The CDR3 length is 12 residues. Germline CDR1 is MGHDK and CDR2 is SYGVNS. Trimming took 8 bases from V and 6 from J, leaving 14 bases between them.